The rows below give T cell receptor beta chains drawn from one sample of a study of siplizumab effects on memory and regulatory T cells. TCRdb keeps only in-frame clones here, not all; method: immunoSEQ multiplex PCR. The sample has approximately 90,000 clones, around 94% seen once; the top ten hold roughly 0.3%. The sequenced material came from non-Treg CD4+ T cells sorted from blood. The origin of the receptors is a human donor in good health. Each CDR3 is given with its conserved first and last residue. The order of the fields is CDR3 DNA, CDR3 protein, J gene, clone size, V gene, D gene. A D gene is named only where the DNA matches it firmly. Only some rows state a clone size, as once, few, many or a class for expanded clones.

DNA: TGTGCCAGCAGCTCCCCGGGACAGGGGCCAGATACGCAGTATTTT
CDR3: CASSSPGQGPDTQYF
J: TRBJ2-3
size: .
V: TRBV5-4
D: TRBD1

DNA: TGTGCCAGCAGTGGGGCGGGAGGCACCTACGAGCAGTACTTC
CDR3: CASSGAGGTYEQYF
J: TRBJ2-7
size: .
V: TRBV6-1
D: TRBD2

DNA: TGTGCCAGCTCACCACCAGGGCGGGACACTGAAGCTTTCTTT
CDR3: CASSPPGRDTEAFF
J: TRBJ1-1
size: .
V: TRBV18
D: .

DNA: TGTGCCACTGCATGGGGGACCTCTGGGGCCAACGTCCTGACTTTC
CDR3: CATAWGTSGANVLTF
J: TRBJ2-6
size: .
V: TRBV10-3
D: .

DNA: TGTGCCTGGAGTGTACGGTCAGGGAACTTGCATTTT
CDR3: CAWSVRSGNLHF
J: TRBJ1-5
size: .
V: TRBV30
D: .

DNA: TGCAGCACAGGACTAGCGGTCTACAATGAGCAGTTCTTC
CDR3: CSTGLAVYNEQFF
J: TRBJ2-1
size: .
V: TRBV29-1
D: TRBD2

DNA: TGTGCCAGCAGTTTTAATGTCCGCGTGGCGGGAGGGCCTCTTACAGATACGCAGTATTTT
CDR3: CASSFNVRVAGGPLTDTQYF
J: TRBJ2-3
size: .
V: TRBV28
D: TRBD2

DNA: TGTGCCAGTAGTATGGGTACACTTCCATTTGGCTACACCTTC
CDR3: CASSMGTLPFGYTF
J: TRBJ1-2
size: .
V: TRBV19
D: .

DNA: TGTGCCAGCAGCTCTCAGGGTTCTGGAAACACCATATATTTT
CDR3: CASSSQGSGNTIYF
J: TRBJ1-3
size: .
V: TRBV5-4
D: .

DNA: TGTGCCTGGAGCGGCGAGGCAGTCAATGAAAAACTGTTTTTT
CDR3: CAWSGEAVNEKLFF
J: TRBJ1-4
size: .
V: TRBV30
D: .

DNA: TGCGCCAGCAGCTTGGCGGGGACCCCTGAAGCTTTCTTT
CDR3: CASSLAGTPEAFF
J: TRBJ1-1
size: .
V: TRBV5-1
D: .

DNA: TGTGCCAGCAGTTATTCGGGACTGAACACTGAAGCTTTCTTT
CDR3: CASSYSGLNTEAFF
J: TRBJ1-1
size: .
V: TRBV27
D: .

DNA: TGCGCCAGCAGCTCCGGGACAGGGAGATCCTACGAGCAGTACTTC
CDR3: CASSSGTGRSYEQYF
J: TRBJ2-7
size: .
V: TRBV5-1
D: TRBD1

DNA: TGTGCCAGCAGTGAGAATCTTCCACCTGGAAACACCATATATTTT
CDR3: CASSENLPPGNTIYF
J: TRBJ1-3
size: .
V: TRBV6-1
D: .

DNA: TGTGCCAGCTCACCCGGGACAGATGTTTATGGCTACACCTTC
CDR3: CASSPGTDVYGYTF
J: TRBJ1-2
size: .
V: TRBV18
D: TRBD1

DNA: TGTGCCAGCAGTTCGAAGGAGACCCAGTACTTC
CDR3: CASSSKETQYF
J: TRBJ2-5
size: .
V: TRBV6-5
D: .

DNA: TGTGCTAGTGGAGCGACAGGGGACTATGGCTACACCTTC
CDR3: CASGATGDYGYTF
J: TRBJ1-2
size: .
V: TRBV12-5
D: TRBD1

DNA: TGTGCCAGCAGCCCCCACTCAGATGAAAAACTGTTTTTT
CDR3: CASSPHSDEKLFF
J: TRBJ1-4
size: .
V: TRBV9
D: .

DNA: TGTGCCAGCAGCTTTGGACAGGGAGGACGCTACACCTTC
CDR3: CASSFGQGGRYTF
J: TRBJ1-2
size: .
V: TRBV7-9
D: TRBD1

DNA: TGCGCCAGCAGCGGCGGGACAGGCGGAAACACCATATATTTT
CDR3: CASSGGTGGNTIYF
J: TRBJ1-3
size: .
V: TRBV5-1
D: TRBD1

DNA: TGTGCCAGCAGCTTATCGGGGAGAGGACAGGGGGCGAGGTACACTGAAGCTTTCTTT
CDR3: CASSLSGRGQGARYTEAFF
J: TRBJ1-1
size: once
V: TRBV11-1
D: TRBD1

DNA: TGTGCCTGGAGGTCTAGCGCCCCCCGGGGCCAGTACTTC
CDR3: CAWRSSAPRGQYF
J: TRBJ2-5
size: .
V: TRBV30
D: .

DNA: TGTGCCAGCAGCCCGGGCGGCGGGTTCCCCTACAATGAGCAGTTCTTC
CDR3: CASSPGGGFPYNEQFF
J: TRBJ2-1
size: .
V: TRBV14
D: .

DNA: TGTGCCAGCAGTTTAACCTCGGGGACTAGCGGGGGTTTTACCTACGAGCAGTACTTC
CDR3: CASSLTSGTSGGFTYEQYF
J: TRBJ2-7
size: once
V: TRBV2
D: TRBD2

DNA: TGTGCCATCCACGGGTCCGGAGGTGAAAAACTGTTTTTT
CDR3: CAIHGSGGEKLFF
J: TRBJ1-4
size: .
V: TRBV5-4
D: .

DNA: TGTGCCAGCAGCTTAGGGTTGGGGCAAACCTCTGGAAACACCATATATTTT
CDR3: CASSLGLGQTSGNTIYF
J: TRBJ1-3
size: .
V: TRBV7-8
D: .

DNA: TGTGCCAGCAGCTTAGCTAGCGGGAGCGATACGCAGTATTTT
CDR3: CASSLASGSDTQYF
J: TRBJ2-3
size: .
V: TRBV11-2
D: TRBD2

DNA: TGTGCCAGCAGCTTATGGGGACAGGGGGCGCCTAGTAGTGAGCAGTTCTTC
CDR3: CASSLWGQGAPSSEQFF
J: TRBJ2-1
size: .
V: TRBV7-3
D: TRBD1

DNA: TGCAGCGGTCGTGGGGGCTATGGCTACACCTTC
CDR3: CSGRGGYGYTF
J: TRBJ1-2
size: few
V: TRBV29-1
D: .

DNA: TGTGCCATCAGTGAGTTAGAGACCCAGTACTTC
CDR3: CAISELETQYF
J: TRBJ2-5
size: .
V: TRBV10-3
D: .

DNA: TGTGCCAGCAGTGACAGGGGTGGAGACGAGCAGTACTTC
CDR3: CASSDRGGDEQYF
J: TRBJ2-7
size: once
V: TRBV6-4
D: .

DNA: TGTGCCAGCAGCCCCAACAGGGGGACAGATACGCAGTATTTT
CDR3: CASSPNRGTDTQYF
J: TRBJ2-3
size: .
V: TRBV7-3
D: TRBD1

DNA: TGTGCCATCAGTGAGTCGGGACTGGGGTCCTACGAGCAGTACTTC
CDR3: CAISESGLGSYEQYF
J: TRBJ2-7
size: few
V: TRBV10-3
D: .

DNA: TGTGCCTGGAGTTATGGACGTATATCTAGCGGCGCCTACGAGCAGTACTTC
CDR3: CAWSYGRISSGAYEQYF
J: TRBJ2-7
size: .
V: TRBV30
D: TRBD2

DNA: TGTGCCAGCAGCAACCGGACCGGGACCGCTCCTTACGGGCAGTACTTC
CDR3: CASSNRTGTAPYGQYF
J: TRBJ2-7
size: .
V: TRBV7-9
D: .

DNA: TGTGCCAGCAGCGTGGTTAGCGGGAGTATTACAGATACGCAGTATTTT
CDR3: CASSVVSGSITDTQYF
J: TRBJ2-3
size: .
V: TRBV9
D: TRBD2

DNA: TGTGCCAGCAGCCTAGGCGGAGGGCAGTACTTC
CDR3: CASSLGGGQYF
J: TRBJ2-7
size: .
V: TRBV11-2
D: .

DNA: TGTGCCATCAGTGATAAAAGGACAGGGGTTACCGGGGAGCTGTTTTTT
CDR3: CAISDKRTGVTGELFF
J: TRBJ2-2
size: .
V: TRBV10-3
D: TRBD1

DNA: TGTGCCAGTAGTGTTACTAGACCTTCCAATGAGCAGTTCTTC
CDR3: CASSVTRPSNEQFF
J: TRBJ2-1
size: .
V: TRBV19
D: .

DNA: TGCGCCAGCAGCGTGGAGGCGGATACGCAGTATTTT
CDR3: CASSVEADTQYF
J: TRBJ2-3
size: .
V: TRBV5-1
D: .

DNA: TGTGCCAGCACTGGGACAGGAAAACGCTATGGCTACACCTTC
CDR3: CASTGTGKRYGYTF
J: TRBJ1-2
size: .
V: TRBV7-2
D: TRBD1

DNA: TGTGCCAGCAGCCAGCTGCTAGGGAATCAAGAGACCCAGTACTTC
CDR3: CASSQLLGNQETQYF
J: TRBJ2-5
size: .
V: TRBV14
D: .

DNA: TGTGCCAGCAGCCTCCGACAGGGTGGGACCGGGGAGCTGTTTTTT
CDR3: CASSLRQGGTGELFF
J: TRBJ2-2
size: .
V: TRBV9
D: TRBD1

DNA: TGTGCCAGCAGCTTAGCCCTCGATACTAGAAACACCGGGGAGCTGTTTTTT
CDR3: CASSLALDTRNTGELFF
J: TRBJ2-2
size: .
V: TRBV7-9
D: .

DNA: TGTGCCAGCAGCCCCGGGACTAGCTTCGAGCAGTACTTC
CDR3: CASSPGTSFEQYF
J: TRBJ2-7
size: once
V: TRBV11-1
D: TRBD2

DNA: TGTGCCAGCAGTTACTCGTGGGGGGGTTACGAGCAGTACTTC
CDR3: CASSYSWGGYEQYF
J: TRBJ2-7
size: .
V: TRBV6-5
D: TRBD2

DNA: TGTGCCAGCGGGACTGTCACAGATACGCAGTATTTT
CDR3: CASGTVTDTQYF
J: TRBJ2-3
size: .
V: TRBV2
D: .

DNA: TGTGCCAGCAGTTACTCAGTCCCGCCAGGTACGCAGTATTTT
CDR3: CASSYSVPPGTQYF
J: TRBJ2-3
size: .
V: TRBV6-6
D: .

DNA: TGTGCCAGCAGTTATGATTCTTCTAGATACAATGAGCAGTTCTTC
CDR3: CASSYDSSRYNEQFF
J: TRBJ2-1
size: .
V: TRBV6-5
D: .

DNA: TGTGCCAGCAGACGAGGGGGGCCCTACGAGCAGTACTTC
CDR3: CASRRGGPYEQYF
J: TRBJ2-7
size: .
V: TRBV27
D: .

DNA: TGCAGCGTTGAAGGCGGCCCTCGGGAGACCCAGTACTTC
CDR3: CSVEGGPRETQYF
J: TRBJ2-5
size: .
V: TRBV29-1
D: .

DNA: TGTGCCTGGAGTGTAACATGGGGGGGCTACGAGCAGTACTTC
CDR3: CAWSVTWGGYEQYF
J: TRBJ2-7
size: .
V: TRBV30
D: TRBD2

DNA: TGTGCCAGCAGCTTCGCCGGGACTCAGTATGGCTACACCTTC
CDR3: CASSFAGTQYGYTF
J: TRBJ1-2
size: .
V: TRBV7-9
D: .

DNA: TGTGCCAGCAGTGAATATGCCAGCCTTAATGAAAAACTGTTTTTT
CDR3: CASSEYASLNEKLFF
J: TRBJ1-4
size: .
V: TRBV25-1
D: .

DNA: TGTGCCAGCAGCTTCCAGGGGACGGGGACCCAGTACTTC
CDR3: CASSFQGTGTQYF
J: TRBJ2-5
size: .
V: TRBV7-2
D: .

DNA: TGTGCCAGCAGTTACGGAAGGAGGGCTGGAAACACCATATATTTT
CDR3: CASSYGRRAGNTIYF
J: TRBJ1-3
size: .
V: TRBV6-5
D: .

DNA: TGTGCCAGCAGCCCACTGGACAGGAGCGCCTACGAGCAGTACTTC
CDR3: CASSPLDRSAYEQYF
J: TRBJ2-7
size: .
V: TRBV11-3
D: TRBD1